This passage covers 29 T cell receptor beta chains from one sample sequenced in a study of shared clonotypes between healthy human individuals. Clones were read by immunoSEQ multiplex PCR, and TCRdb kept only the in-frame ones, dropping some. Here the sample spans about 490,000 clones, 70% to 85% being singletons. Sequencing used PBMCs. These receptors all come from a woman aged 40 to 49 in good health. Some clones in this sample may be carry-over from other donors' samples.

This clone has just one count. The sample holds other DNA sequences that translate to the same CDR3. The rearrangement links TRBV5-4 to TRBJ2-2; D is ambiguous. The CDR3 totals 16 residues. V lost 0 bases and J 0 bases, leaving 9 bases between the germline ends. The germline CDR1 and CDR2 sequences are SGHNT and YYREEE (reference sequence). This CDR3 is CASSLAGGANTGELFF. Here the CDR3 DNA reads TGTGCCAGCAGCTTGGCGGGCGGCGCGAACACCGGGGAGCTGTTTTTT.

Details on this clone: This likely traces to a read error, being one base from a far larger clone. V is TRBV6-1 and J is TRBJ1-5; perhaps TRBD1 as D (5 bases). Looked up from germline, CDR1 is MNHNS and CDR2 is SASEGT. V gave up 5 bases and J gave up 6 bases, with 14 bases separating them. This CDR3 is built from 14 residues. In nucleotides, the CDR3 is TGTGCCAGCAGTTCAGTGGGGCCCAGTCAGCCCCAGCATTTT. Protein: CASSSVGPSQPQHF.

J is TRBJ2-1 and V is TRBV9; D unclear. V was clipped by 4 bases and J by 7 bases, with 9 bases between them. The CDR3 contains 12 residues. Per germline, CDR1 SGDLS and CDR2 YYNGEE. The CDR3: CASSFLDNEQFF. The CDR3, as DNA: TGTGCCAGCAGCTTCCTAGATAATGAGCAGTTCTTC.

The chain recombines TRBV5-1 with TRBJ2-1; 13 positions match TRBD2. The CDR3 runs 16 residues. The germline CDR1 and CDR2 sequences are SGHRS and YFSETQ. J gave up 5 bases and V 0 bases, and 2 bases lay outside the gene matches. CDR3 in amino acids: CASSLGGLAGNNEQFF. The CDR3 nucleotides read TGCGCCAGCAGCTTGGGGGGACTAGCGGGAAACAATGAGCAGTTCTTC.

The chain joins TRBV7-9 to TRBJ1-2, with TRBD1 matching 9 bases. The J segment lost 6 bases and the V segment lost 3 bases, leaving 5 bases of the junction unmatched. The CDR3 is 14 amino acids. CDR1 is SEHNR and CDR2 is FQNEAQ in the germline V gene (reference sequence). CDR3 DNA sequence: TGTGCCAGCAGCTTCACCGGGACAGGGAATGGCTACACCTTC. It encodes CASSFTGTGNGYTF.

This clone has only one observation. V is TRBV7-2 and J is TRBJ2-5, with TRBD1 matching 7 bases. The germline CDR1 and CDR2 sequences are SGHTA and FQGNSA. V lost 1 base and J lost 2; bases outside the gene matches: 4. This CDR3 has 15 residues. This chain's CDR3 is CASSLEWDRQETQYF. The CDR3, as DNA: TGTGCCAGCAGCTTAGAGTGGGACAGACAAGAGACCCAGTACTTC. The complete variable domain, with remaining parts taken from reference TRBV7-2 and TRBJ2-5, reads GAGVSQSPSNKVTEKGKDVELRCDPISGHTALYWYRQSLGQGLEFLIYFQGNSAPDKSGLPSDRFSAERTGGSVSTLTIQRTQQEDSAVYLCASSLEWDRQETQYFGPGTRLLVL.

The CDR3: CTSSQDLRQTSNQPQHF. The CDR3 bases are TGCACCAGCAGCCAAGATCTCAGACAAACGAGCAATCAGCCCCAGCATTTT. V gene TRBV1 combines with J gene TRBJ1-5; the table calls TRBD1, which could not be checked here. TRBV1 represents a pseudogene. This CDR3 has 17 amino acids.

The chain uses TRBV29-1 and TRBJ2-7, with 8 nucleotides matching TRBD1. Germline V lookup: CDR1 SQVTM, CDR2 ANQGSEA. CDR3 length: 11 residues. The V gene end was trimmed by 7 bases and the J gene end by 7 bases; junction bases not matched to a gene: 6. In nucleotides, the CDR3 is TGCAGCGCCCGGACAGGGAGTGAGCAGTACTTC. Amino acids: CSARTGSEQYF.

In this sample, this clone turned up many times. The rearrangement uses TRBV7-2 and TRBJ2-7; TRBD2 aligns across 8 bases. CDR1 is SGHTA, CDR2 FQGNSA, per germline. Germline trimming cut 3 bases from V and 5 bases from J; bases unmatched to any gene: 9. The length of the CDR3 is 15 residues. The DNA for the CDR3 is TGTGCCAGCAGCTTTCAGACCGGGACTAGGAACGAGCAGTACTTC. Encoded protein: CASSFQTGTRNEQYF.

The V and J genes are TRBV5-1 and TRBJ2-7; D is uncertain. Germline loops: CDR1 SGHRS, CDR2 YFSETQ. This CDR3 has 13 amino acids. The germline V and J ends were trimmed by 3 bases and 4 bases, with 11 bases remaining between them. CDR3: CASSSTTAYEQYF. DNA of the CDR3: TGCGCCAGCAGCTCAACCACAGCTTACGAGCAGTACTTC.

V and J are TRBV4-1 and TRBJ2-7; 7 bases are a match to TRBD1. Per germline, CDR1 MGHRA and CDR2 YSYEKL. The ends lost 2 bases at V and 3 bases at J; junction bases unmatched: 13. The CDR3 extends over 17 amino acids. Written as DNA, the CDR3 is TGCGCCAGCAGCCAACCGGCGAGGGGGACAGCCTACTACGAGCAGTACTTC. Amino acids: CASSQPARGTAYYEQYF.

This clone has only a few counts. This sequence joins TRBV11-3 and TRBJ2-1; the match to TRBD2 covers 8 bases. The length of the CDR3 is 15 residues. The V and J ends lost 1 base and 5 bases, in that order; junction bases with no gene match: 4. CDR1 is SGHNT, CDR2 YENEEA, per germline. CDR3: CASSLGGRFNNEQFF. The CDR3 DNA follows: TGTGCCAGCAGCTTAGGCGGGAGGTTTAACAATGAGCAGTTCTTC.

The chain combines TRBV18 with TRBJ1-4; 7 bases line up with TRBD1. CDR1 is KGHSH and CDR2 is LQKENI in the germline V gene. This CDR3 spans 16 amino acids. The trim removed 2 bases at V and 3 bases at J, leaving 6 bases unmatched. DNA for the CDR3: TGTGCCAGCTCACCATCCGGGACAGCCTCTAATGAAAAACTGTTTTTT. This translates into CASSPSGTASNEKLFF.

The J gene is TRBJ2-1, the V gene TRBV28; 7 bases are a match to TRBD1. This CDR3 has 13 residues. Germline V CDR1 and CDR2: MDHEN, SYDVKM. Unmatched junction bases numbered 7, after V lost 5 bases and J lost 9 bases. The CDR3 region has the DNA TGTGCCAGCAGTCCGGGACAGTGGGCTGAGCAGTTCTTC. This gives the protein CASSPGQWAEQFF.

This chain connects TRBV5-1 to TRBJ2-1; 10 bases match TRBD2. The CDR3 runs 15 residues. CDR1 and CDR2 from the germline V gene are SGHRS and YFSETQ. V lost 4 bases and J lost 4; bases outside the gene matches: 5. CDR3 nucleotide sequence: TGCGCCAGCAGCCCCCTAGCGGGAGCTTACAATGAGCAGTTCTTC. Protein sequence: CASSPLAGAYNEQFF.

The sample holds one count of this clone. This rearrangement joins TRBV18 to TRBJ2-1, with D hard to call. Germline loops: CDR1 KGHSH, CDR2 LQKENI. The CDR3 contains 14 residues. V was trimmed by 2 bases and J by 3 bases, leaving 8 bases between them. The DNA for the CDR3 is TGTGCCAGCTCACCAACTTGGGGCTACAATGAGCAGTTCTTC. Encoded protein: CASSPTWGYNEQFF.

CDR3 DNA sequence: TGTGCCAGCAGACGCGTGGGGGGCGAGCAGTACTTC. Amino acid sequence: CASRRVGGEQYF. The chain uses TRBV28 and TRBJ2-7, with D maybe TRBD2 (6 bases). Trimming stripped 6 bases from V and 6 bases from J, with 12 bases between. Per germline, CDR1 MDHEN and CDR2 SYDVKM. This CDR3 region has 12 residues.

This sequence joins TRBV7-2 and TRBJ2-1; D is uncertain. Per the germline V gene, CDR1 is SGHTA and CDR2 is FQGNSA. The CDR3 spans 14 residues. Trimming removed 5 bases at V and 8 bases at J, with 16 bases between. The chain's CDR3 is CASSRVGSRHEQFF. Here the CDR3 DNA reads TGTGCCAGCAGCAGAGTCGGTAGCAGGCATGAGCAGTTCTTC.

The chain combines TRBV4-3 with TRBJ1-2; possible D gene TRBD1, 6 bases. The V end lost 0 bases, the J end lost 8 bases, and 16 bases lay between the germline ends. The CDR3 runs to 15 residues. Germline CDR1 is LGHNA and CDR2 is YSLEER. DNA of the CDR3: TGCGCCAGCAGCCAAGAGAGAAACAGGGCCCAGGGCTACACCTTC. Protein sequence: CASSQERNRAQGYTF.

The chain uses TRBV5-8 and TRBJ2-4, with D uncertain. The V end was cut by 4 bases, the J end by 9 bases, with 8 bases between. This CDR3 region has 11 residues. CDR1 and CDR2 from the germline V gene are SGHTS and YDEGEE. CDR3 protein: CASSPRPIQYF. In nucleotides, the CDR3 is TGTGCCAGCAGCCCCCGACCCATTCAGTACTTC. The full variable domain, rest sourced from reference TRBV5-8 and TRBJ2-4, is EAGVTQSPTHLIKTRGQQATLRCSPISGHTSVYWYQQALGLGLQFLLWYDEGEERNRGNFPPRFSGRQFPNYSSELNVNALELEDSALYLCASSPRPIQYFGAGTRLSVL.

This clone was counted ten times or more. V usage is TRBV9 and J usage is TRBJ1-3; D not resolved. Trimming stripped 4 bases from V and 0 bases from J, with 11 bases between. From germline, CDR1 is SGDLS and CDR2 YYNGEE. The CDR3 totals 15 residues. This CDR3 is CASSPRSSSGNTIYF. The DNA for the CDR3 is TGTGCCAGCAGCCCTAGGAGCAGCTCTGGAAACACCATATATTTT.

The DNA of the CDR3 is TGTGCCAGCAGCGTAGTAGGCCAGAGGGGAGTCTCACAGCTAGATACGCAGTATTTT. Translated, it gives CASSVVGQRGVSQLDTQYF. V is TRBV9 and J is TRBJ2-3; TRBD1 or TRBD2 may be the D gene (5 bases each). The germline V and J ends were trimmed by 0 bases and 5 bases, with 25 bases remaining between them. Germline CDR1 SGDLS, CDR2 YYNGEE. CDR3 length: 19 amino acids.

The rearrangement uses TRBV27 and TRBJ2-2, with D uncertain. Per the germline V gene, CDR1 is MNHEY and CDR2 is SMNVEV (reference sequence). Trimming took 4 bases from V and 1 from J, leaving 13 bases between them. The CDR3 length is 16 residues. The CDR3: CASSSWAGQNTGELFF. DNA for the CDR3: TGTGCCAGCAGTTCATGGGCCGGGCAGAACACCGGGGAGCTGTTTTTT.

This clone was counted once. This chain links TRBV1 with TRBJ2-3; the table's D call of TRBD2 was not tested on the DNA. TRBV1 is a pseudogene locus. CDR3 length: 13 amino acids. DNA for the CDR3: TGCACCAGCAGCCGACTAGCGTCAGATACGCAGTATTTT. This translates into CTSSRLASDTQYF.

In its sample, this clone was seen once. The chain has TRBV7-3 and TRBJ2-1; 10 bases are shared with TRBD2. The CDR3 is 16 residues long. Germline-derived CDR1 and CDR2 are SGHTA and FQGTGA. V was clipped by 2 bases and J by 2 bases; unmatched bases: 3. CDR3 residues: CASSLGSGRAYNEQFF. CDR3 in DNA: TGTGCCAGCAGCTTAGGGAGCGGGAGGGCCTACAATGAGCAGTTCTTC.

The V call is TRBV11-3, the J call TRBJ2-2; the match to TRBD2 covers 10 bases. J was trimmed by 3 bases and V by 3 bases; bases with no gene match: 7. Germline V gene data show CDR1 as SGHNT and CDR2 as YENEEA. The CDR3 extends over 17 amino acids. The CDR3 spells CASSLDSLAGYTGELFF. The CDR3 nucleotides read TGTGCCAGCAGCTTGGATTCACTAGCGGGATACACCGGGGAGCTGTTTTTT.

The CDR3 region is CASSLTGGSYGYTF. In DNA, the CDR3 is TGTGCCAGCAGTCTTACAGGGGGCTCCTATGGCTACACCTTC. The chain joins TRBV27 to TRBJ1-2; 9 bases are shared with TRBD1. The V gene's germline CDR1 is MNHEY and CDR2 SMNVEV (reference sequence). The CDR3 loop spans 14 amino acids. The V gene end was trimmed by 5 bases and the J gene end by 4 bases; junction bases not matched to a gene: 5.

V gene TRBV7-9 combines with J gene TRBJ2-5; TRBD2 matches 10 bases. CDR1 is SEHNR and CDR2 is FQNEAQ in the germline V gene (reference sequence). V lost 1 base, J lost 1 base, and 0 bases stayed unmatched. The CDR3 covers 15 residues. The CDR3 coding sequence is TGTGCCAGCAGCTTAGGGACTAGCGGCCAAGAGACCCAGTACTTC. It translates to CASSLGTSGQETQYF.

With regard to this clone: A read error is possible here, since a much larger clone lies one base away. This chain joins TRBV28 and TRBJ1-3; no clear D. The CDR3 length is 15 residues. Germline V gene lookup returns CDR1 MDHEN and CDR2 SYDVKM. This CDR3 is CASTKEAISGNTIHF. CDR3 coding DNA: TGTGCCAGCACCAAGGAGGCGATCTCTGGAAACACCATACATTTT.